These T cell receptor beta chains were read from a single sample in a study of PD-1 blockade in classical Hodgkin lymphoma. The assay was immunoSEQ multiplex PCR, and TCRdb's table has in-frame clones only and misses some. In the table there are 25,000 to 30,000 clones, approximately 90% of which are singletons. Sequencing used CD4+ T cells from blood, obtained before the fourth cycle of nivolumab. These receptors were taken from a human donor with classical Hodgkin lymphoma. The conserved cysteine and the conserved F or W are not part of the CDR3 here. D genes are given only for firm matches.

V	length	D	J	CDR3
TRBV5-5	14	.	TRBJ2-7	ASSPTGEAGSYEQY
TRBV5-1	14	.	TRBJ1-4	ASSLAVDSLNEKLF
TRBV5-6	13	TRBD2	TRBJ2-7	ASSFGLAVSYEQY
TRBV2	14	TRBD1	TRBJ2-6	ASRRDRTSGANVLT
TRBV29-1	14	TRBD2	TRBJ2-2	SVDREGPRGTGELF
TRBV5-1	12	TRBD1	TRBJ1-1	ASSPGQGDTEAF
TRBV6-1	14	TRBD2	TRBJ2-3	ASSARTSGSTDTQY
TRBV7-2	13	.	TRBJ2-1	ASSLGFAAYNEQF
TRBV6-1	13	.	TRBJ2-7	ASSAGREAYYEQY
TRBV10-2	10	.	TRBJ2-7	ASRGDAYEQY
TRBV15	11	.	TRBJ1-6	ATSPRLVSPLH
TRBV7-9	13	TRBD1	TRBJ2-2	ASSLPGGNTGELF
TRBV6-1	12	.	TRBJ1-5	ASSEGQKNQPQH
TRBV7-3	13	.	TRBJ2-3	ASSSGQPGMDTQY
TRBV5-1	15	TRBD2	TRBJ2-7	ASSSGTSGSEGYEQY
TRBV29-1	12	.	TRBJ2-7	SVEVGLPPGEQY
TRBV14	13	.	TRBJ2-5	ASSQDRLGRETQY
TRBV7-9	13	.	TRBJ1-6	ASSFSPWQPSFLH
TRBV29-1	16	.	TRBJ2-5	SVEDRTPGAWYQETQY
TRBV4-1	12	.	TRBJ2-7	ASSQDVVPPEQY
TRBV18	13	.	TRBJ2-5	ASSPGRGNQETQY
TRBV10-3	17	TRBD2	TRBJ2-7	AISETPGLAGGGVYEQY
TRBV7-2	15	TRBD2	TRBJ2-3	ASSLRPSGGAADTQY
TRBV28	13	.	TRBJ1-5	ASSGDTSGNQPQH
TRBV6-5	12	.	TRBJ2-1	ASKGDGAYNEQF
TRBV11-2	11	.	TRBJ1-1	ASSYRQNTEAF
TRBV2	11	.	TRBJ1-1	ASSASGNTEAF
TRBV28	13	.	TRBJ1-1	ASSSWATMNTEAF
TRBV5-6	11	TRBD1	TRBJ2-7	ASSPGQTYEQY
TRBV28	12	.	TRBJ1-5	ASSLLFSGQPQH
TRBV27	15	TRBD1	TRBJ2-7	ASGPGQGKLGAYEQY
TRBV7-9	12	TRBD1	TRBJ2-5	ASNPQGAVETQY
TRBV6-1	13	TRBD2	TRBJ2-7	ASTQSPGRRDEQY